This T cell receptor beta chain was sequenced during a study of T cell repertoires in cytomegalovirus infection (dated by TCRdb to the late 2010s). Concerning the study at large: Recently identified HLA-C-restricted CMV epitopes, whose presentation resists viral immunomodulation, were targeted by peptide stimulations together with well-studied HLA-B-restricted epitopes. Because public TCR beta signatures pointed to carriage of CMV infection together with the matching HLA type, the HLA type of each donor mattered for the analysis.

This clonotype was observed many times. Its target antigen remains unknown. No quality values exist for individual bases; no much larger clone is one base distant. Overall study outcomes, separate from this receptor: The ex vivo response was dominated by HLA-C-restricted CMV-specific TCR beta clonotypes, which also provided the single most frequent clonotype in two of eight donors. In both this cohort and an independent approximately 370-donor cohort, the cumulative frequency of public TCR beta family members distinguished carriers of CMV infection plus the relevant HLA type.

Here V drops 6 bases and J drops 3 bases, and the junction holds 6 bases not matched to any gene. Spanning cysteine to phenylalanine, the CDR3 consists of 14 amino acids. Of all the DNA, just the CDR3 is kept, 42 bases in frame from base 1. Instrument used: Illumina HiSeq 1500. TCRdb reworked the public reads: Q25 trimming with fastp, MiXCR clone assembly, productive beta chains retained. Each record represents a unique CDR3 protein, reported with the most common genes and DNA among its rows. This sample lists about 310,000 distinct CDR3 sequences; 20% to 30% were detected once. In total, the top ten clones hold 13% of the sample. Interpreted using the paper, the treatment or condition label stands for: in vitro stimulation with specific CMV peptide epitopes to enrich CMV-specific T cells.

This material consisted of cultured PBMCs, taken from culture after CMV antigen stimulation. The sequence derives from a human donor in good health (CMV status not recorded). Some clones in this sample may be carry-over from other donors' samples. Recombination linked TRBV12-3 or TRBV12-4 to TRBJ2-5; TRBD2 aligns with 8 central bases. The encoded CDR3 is CASSVLADEETQYF. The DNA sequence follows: TGTGCCAGCAGCGTACTAGCGGATGAAGAGACCCAGTACTTC.